Sequencing of this T cell receptor beta chain was carried out in a study of cytomegalovirus exposure and HLA in healthy donors. TCRdb keeps only in-frame clones here, not all; method: immunoSEQ multiplex PCR. Of about 160,000 clones in the sample, around 96% were seen once. Germline V gene data show CDR1 as MNHEY and CDR2 as SVGAGI. V lost 7 bases, J lost 8 bases, and 18 bases lay in between. CDR3 length: 14 amino acids. The TCR was taken from a woman aged 18-29 years in good health and CMV-seronegative. Sequencing input: PBMCs. This chain links TRBV6-5 with TRBJ1-3, with D uncertain. The CDR3 nucleotides read TGTGCCAGCATGAGGCCGGGAAAAGGAGACACCATATATTTT. It translates to CASMRPGKGDTIYF.